This T cell receptor beta chain was sequenced during a study of molecular identifiers for immune sequencing clone quantification. Previously described methods with listed TCR primers produced the bulk TCR libraries. TCRdb recomputed calls from the PCR reads with MiXCR, one row per CDR3 protein. The sample yields approximately 630,000 distinct CDR3 sequences, 25% seen once. This clonotype occurred a few times. Each library that profiled naive CD8 cells came from around 20,000 to 990,000 sorted cells with 10%, 30% or 50% RNA. The CDR3 contains 13 residues. The germline gives CDR1 SGHVS, CDR2 FNYEAQ. The ends were cut back, 3 bases at V and 4 bases at J, with 9 bases in the middle.

The sequence was collected from a human donor in good health. Some libraries in this study had Jurkat cell RNA spiked in. The chain combines TRBV7-6 with TRBJ1-1; no reliable D call. Sequencing used naive CD8+ T cells from blood, with Jurkat cell RNA spiked in. As to subset: FACS-sorted CD8+CD4-CCR7+CD45RA+ naive T cells. The CDR3 spells CASSFEGGTEAFF. The CDR3 DNA follows: TGTGCCAGCAGCTTCGAGGGAGGCACTGAAGCTTTCTTT.